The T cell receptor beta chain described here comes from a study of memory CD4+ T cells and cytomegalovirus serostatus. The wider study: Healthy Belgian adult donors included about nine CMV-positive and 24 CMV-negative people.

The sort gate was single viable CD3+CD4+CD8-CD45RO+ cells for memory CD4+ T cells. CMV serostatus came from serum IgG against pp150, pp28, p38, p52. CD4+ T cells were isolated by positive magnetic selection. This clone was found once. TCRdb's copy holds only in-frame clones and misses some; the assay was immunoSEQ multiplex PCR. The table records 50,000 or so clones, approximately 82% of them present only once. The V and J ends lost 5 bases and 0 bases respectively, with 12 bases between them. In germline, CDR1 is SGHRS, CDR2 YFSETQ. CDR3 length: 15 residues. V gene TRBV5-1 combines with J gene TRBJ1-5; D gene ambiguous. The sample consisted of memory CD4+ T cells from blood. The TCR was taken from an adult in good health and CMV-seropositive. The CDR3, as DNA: TGCGCCAGCAGGCCTACATCGTATAGCAATCAGCCCCAGCATTTT. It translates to CASRPTSYSNQPQHF.